This TCR beta chain was recovered during a study of shared clonotypes between healthy human individuals (dated by TCRdb to 2020 to 2022). In the study overall: The cohort included three men and a couple of women between 18 and 49 years of age. For each donor, CD4 naive and CD4 memory were each run on three plates, CD8 naive on two plates, and CD8 memory on one plate. Blood TCR repertoires of a handful of healthy adults were deeply sequenced to estimate repertoire size and the extent of clonotype sharing between individuals. To increase sequencing depth and limit assay-specific biases, TCR repertoire library preparation and sequencing were carried out by different laboratories using diverse techniques. Per donor, leukapheresis produced somewhere between about 0.94 and 9 billion PBMCs. The paper's findings and limits, for the study overall: Compared with non-shared clonotypes, clonotypes shared by all four sorted-subset donors had higher generation probabilities. Sampling was restricted to blood, and TCR repertoires in tissues likely differ from the TCR repertoires found in blood. Approximately 5% of naive CD4, 3.5% of naive CD8, approximately 2% of memory CD4, and approximately 0.39% of memory CD8 clonotypes were shared across four donors. The genetic and exposure-history diversity represented was limited by the small number of donors. Pairwise subsampling indicated that sequencing depth was expected to affect the degree of clonotype sharing among donors. Naive subsets generally had larger estimated clonotype richness than memory subsets. Even with the large sequencing depth, rarefaction of the sorted-subset datasets indicated that sequencing was incomplete.

As encoded in the germline V gene (reference sequence), CDR1 is MNHNY while CDR2 is SVGAGI. The germline V and J ends show losses of 6 bases and 6 bases respectively, and no gene match explains 15 bases of the junction. The CDR3 goes from the cysteine to the phenylalanine over 16 residues. Just the 48-base CDR3 DNA is kept, in frame starting at base 1. Using the deep immunoSEQ assay, multiplex PCR amplified TCR CDR3 regions from genomic DNA. Extracted genomic DNA from each cell subset was distributed evenly across all wells of several immunoSEQ 96-well plates, and each plate was treated as a replicate. For sorted subsets, approximately 210 ng genomic DNA, equal to 25,000 to 35,000 T cell genomes, was loaded into each replicate PCR. Purified libraries were quantified with a Qubit 3.0 fluorometer, sized on a Bioanalyzer 2100, and re-quantified with the KAPA Library Quantification kit. Every immunoSEQ 96-well plate was sequenced on a separate single-read 150-cycle Illumina NextSeq 550 flow cell. Per the authors' processing: Because the immunoSEQ output included only junctional sequences and no quality scores, the filtering could not be the same as the filtering used for full-length reads. To assign V/J genes and CDR3, sequences were annotated using PyIR, a Python wrapper for IgBLAST v1.9, with IMGT germline references. Reads were removed for weak V/J assignments (E-value above 1e-6), missing CDR3, stop codons, out-of-frame junctions, or ambiguous translated residues. V3J clonotypes were defined as sequences sharing an identical inferred V gene, J gene, and CDR3 amino acid sequence. To compute the percentage overlap between repertoires, the number of shared unique clonotypes was divided by the size of the smaller repertoire. RTK rarefaction, the Chao1 estimator, and Recon v2.1 estimates of unobserved clonotypes were used to assess repertoire richness. OLGA was used to compute generation probabilities for all TCRbeta clonotypes that the gDNA method yielded from a handful of donors. The table comes from immuneACCESS by way of TCRdb, which keeps in-frame sequences with V and J called. Part of the clones is missing from these tables; in studies checked, under half for an unresolved V gene and the rest for unknown reasons. D and trimming were read from the DNA, whereas the V and J calls and clone size are those reported in that table. This sample gives about 1.5 million clones in total; around 97% of them show up just once. Over 1% of the sample is held by the ten biggest clonotypes.

Healthy HIV-negative adults with no recently reported acute infections or vaccinations were included as donors. Only Caucasian adults living in Nashville, Tennessee, USA were represented among the donors. Magnetic negative selection was used to enrich CD4+ T cells, after which naive cells were positively selected on CD45RA and the negative fraction became the memory subset. After blood collection by leukapheresis, PBMCs were isolated using Ficoll-Histopaque density gradient centrifugation and then cryopreserved in the vapor phase of liquid nitrogen. Purity and quantity of every magnetically sorted T cell population were checked by analytical flow cytometry. Each sorted fraction had its genomic DNA isolated and then quantified by UV absorbance on a Nanodrop 2000c. Notes on this clone: Its antigen remains undetermined. There are no base qualities to consult, and no much larger clone falls within one base.

This receptor was obtained from a man aged 25 to 40 in good health. The chain couples TRBV6-6 to TRBJ2-7, with TRBD1 identical over 9 junction bases. Sequencing was carried out using naive CD4+ T cells sorted from blood. In light of the paper, this sample's cell subset or site label describes: CD45RA+ positively selected. The CDR3: CASRNTGGASRLEQYF. At the DNA level, the sequence is TGTGCCAGCAGGAATACAGGGGGCGCGTCTCGGCTCGAGCAGTACTTC.